This TCR beta chain was found in a study of kidney transplant recipient with SARS-CoV-2 infection. The CDR3 runs 12 residues. Germline V gene data show CDR1 as DFQATT and CDR2 as SNEGSKA (reference sequence). Trimming pared 8 bases from V and 2 bases from J, leaving 12 bases between. TCRdb called the reads again in MiXCR, with one record for every CDR3 protein. The table records 200,000 to 250,000 distinct CDR3 sequences, more than 25% of them present only once. On this clonotype itself: A much larger clone differs from this one at a single base, so this may be a read error.

The sample was a blood sample, taken at baseline and on day 111 from a kidney transplant recipient. The receptor was isolated from a young adult male patient who had COVID-19 and was a kidney transplant recipient. Among the T cells, some may be from the graft donor. This sequence joins TRBV20-1 and TRBJ1-2, with D tentatively TRBD1 (6 bases). CDR3 nucleotide sequence: TGCAGTCGGATAGGGGGGAACTATGGCTACACCTTC. This encodes CSRIGGNYGYTF.